This TCR beta chain was retrieved from a study of shared clonotypes between healthy human individuals. Study results and limitations: How much donors shared clonotypes was expected to be affected by sequencing depth.

Clones were sequenced by immunoSEQ multiplex PCR, and TCRdb holds only the in-frame ones, with some missing. The top ten hold about 0.13% of the sample, which has millions of clones, approximately 92% seen once. Trimming stripped 4 bases from V and 4 bases from J, with 11 bases between. This CDR3 is built from 13 residues. Germline V gene sequence: CDR1 SQVTM, CDR2 ANQGSEA. Within Nashville, Tennessee resided all donors, each a Caucasian adult. A note on this clone: Its specificity is not known.

Sequenced input: naive CD4+ T cells sorted from blood. The subset denotes: CD45RA+ positively selected. The clonotype was recovered from a young man in good health. The chain uses TRBV29-1 and TRBJ1-5; the D gene is possibly TRBD1 (5 bases). CDR3 DNA sequence: TGCAGCGTTGTATGGGGACCTAATCAGCCCCAGCATTTT. As protein: CSVVWGPNQPQHF.